Below are 23 T cell receptor beta chains sequenced from a single sample in a study of T cells after yellow fever vaccination. TCRdb fed the 5' RACE reads into MiXCR, producing one record per CDR3 protein. The sample records some 250,000 distinct CDR3 sequences, less than 9% being singletons. The sample consisted of CD4+ T cells sorted from PBMCs, taken 15 days after the yellow fever booster vaccination. All receptors come from a young man who received the YFV17D yellow fever vaccine.

Worth noting for this clonotype: At one of its ends the junction is not consistent with the germline gene, which may arise from a read error. The chain combines TRBV20-1 with TRBJ1-1; D possibly corresponds to TRBD1 (5 bases). Per the germline V gene, CDR1 is DFQATT and CDR2 is SNEGSKA (reference sequence). The CDR3 consists of 15 residues. Here the CDR3 DNA reads TGCTGTGCCCCGAGACAGTCATCGCCAGACACTGAAGCTTTCTTT. This sequence encodes CCAPRQSSPDTEAFF.

This clonotype was seen ten or more times. This sequence joins TRBV6-1 and TRBJ2-1, with TRBD2 matching over 10 bases. The CDR3 has 15 residues. V was pared by 6 bases and J by 7 bases, with 9 bases of the junction left unmatched. The germline CDR1 and CDR2 sequences are MNHNS and SASEGT. The CDR3 sequence: CASSPSAGGPNEQFF. Here the CDR3 DNA reads TGTGCCAGCAGCCCCTCAGCGGGAGGGCCTAATGAGCAGTTCTTC.

This clonotype has at least ten counts. The gene calls are TRBV20-1 and TRBJ1-6; D perhaps matches TRBD1 (5 bases). Germline CDR1 reads DFQATT; CDR2 reads SNEGSKA (reference sequence). The V and J ends lost 5 bases and 10 bases respectively, with 21 bases between them. The CDR3 length is 15 residues. CDR3 in DNA: TGCAGTGCTGCCGCGGACATCTCAGGCGCGTCACCCCTCCACTTT. Amino acid sequence: CSAAADISGASPLHF.

This clonotype showed up just a few times. The chain is built from TRBV11-2 and TRBJ2-5, with D tentatively TRBD2 (7 bases). The V end was cut by 1 base, the J end by 2 bases, with 14 bases between. The CDR3 runs to 16 residues. CDR1 SGHAT and CDR2 FQNNGV come from the germline V gene. This CDR3 is CASSLVPGGAQETQYF. The CDR3, as DNA: TGTGCCAGCAGCTTAGTTCCGGGGGGCGCGCAAGAGACCCAGTACTTC.

Many counts were recorded for this clonotype. V is TRBV12-3 or TRBV12-4 and J is TRBJ2-7; 9 nucleotides agree with TRBD1. The CDR3 totals 13 residues. Trimming cost V 6 bases and J 0 bases; bases outside gene matches: 0. The CDR3 region has the DNA TGTGCCAGCAGACAGGGGGCCTCCTACGAGCAGTACTTC. This gives the protein CASRQGASYEQYF.

This clonotype came up a few times. The chain couples TRBV27 to TRBJ2-1, with D tentatively TRBD2 (6 bases). Looked up from germline, CDR1 is MNHEY and CDR2 is SMNVEV (reference sequence). V was trimmed by 4 bases and J by 6 bases, leaving 19 bases between them. The CDR3 totals 16 residues. The CDR3 loop is CASSSLLATLGNEQFF. In DNA, the CDR3 is TGTGCCAGCAGTTCCCTTCTAGCGACCCTCGGCAATGAGCAGTTCTTC.

This clonotype has a count of ten or more. The gene calls are TRBV29-1 and TRBJ2-3; D call uncertain. The CDR3 length is 14 residues. Germline assignment: CDR1 SQVTM and CDR2 ANQGSEA. The chain's CDR3 is CTPVLYSAGDTQYF. CDR3 sequence (DNA): TGCACCCCGGTTCTTTACAGCGCAGGAGATACGCAGTATTTT.

The chain is built from TRBV7-3 and TRBJ2-1; unclear D gene. Germline assignment: CDR1 SGHTA and CDR2 FQGTGA. The CDR3 spans 15 residues. V was trimmed by 5 bases and J by 2 bases, leaving 13 bases between them. For the CDR3, the DNA is TGTGCCAGCAGCCCCATACCGGCCCCCTACAATGAGCAGTTCTTC. Translated: CASSPIPAPYNEQFF.

A few counts support this clonotype. V and J are TRBV4-3 and TRBJ1-5; 8 bases fit TRBD1. V lost 2 bases and J lost 6; bases outside the gene matches: 6. In germline, CDR1 is LGHNA, CDR2 YSLEER. The CDR3 covers 15 residues. The CDR3 spells CASSQRYQGAQPQHF. The CDR3 DNA sequence: TGCGCCAGCAGCCAACGATATCAGGGGGCTCAGCCCCAGCATTTT.

Many counts were recorded for this clonotype. This sequence joins TRBV12-3 or TRBV12-4 and TRBJ2-2, with D perhaps assigned TRBD1 or TRBD2 (5 bases each). This CDR3 spans 13 amino acids. The V end was cut by 8 bases, the J end by 0 bases, with 7 bases between. The CDR3 here is CASQGPNTGELFF. CDR3 bases: TGTGCCAGCCAGGGACCGAACACCGGGGAGCTGTTTTTT.

The chain employs TRBV10-1 and TRBJ2-1; 9 bases match TRBD2. Germline trimming cut 8 bases from V and 7 bases from J; bases unmatched to any gene: 12. The CDR3 spans 15 residues. Germline lookup yields CDR1 WNHNN and CDR2 SYGVQD (reference sequence). In DNA, the CDR3 is TGCGCCAGCTCCACGACTAGCGGAAGGGAGAATGAGCAGTTCTTC. Translating it yields CASSTTSGRENEQFF.

The chain's CDR3 is CASSLSGLSTGELFF. CDR3 bases: TGTGCCAGCAGCTTGTCCGGACTCTCCACCGGGGAGCTGTTTTTT. V and J are TRBV5-6 and TRBJ2-2; weak D call: TRBD2 (5 bases). The CDR3 consists of 15 residues. V dropped 1 base and J dropped 4 bases, with 11 bases sitting between them. Germline lookup yields CDR1 SGHDT and CDR2 YYEEEE.

This chain uses TRBV4-3 with TRBJ2-5, with D possibly being TRBD1 (5 bases). The CDR3 spans 14 residues. Per germline, CDR1 LGHNA and CDR2 YSLEER. V was trimmed by 3 bases and J by 5 bases, leaving 13 bases between them. CDR3 in amino acids: CASSQSRAGETQYF. The CDR3 coding sequence is TGCGCCAGCAGCCAGTCCAGGGCAGGGGAGACCCAGTACTTC.

The rearrangement uses TRBV3-1 and TRBJ2-3; D call uncertain. V was clipped by 2 bases and J by 0 bases, with 12 bases between them. Germline loops: CDR1 LGHDT, CDR2 YNNKEL (reference sequence). The CDR3 is 16 residues long. The CDR3 bases are TGTGCCAGCAGCCAAAACCCCTCACCAAGCACAGATACGCAGTATTTT. This encodes CASSQNPSPSTDTQYF.

The V and J genes are TRBV7-3 and TRBJ2-1; TRBD2 matches at 14 bases. Per germline, CDR1 SGHTA and CDR2 FQGTGA. This CDR3 has 16 amino acids. V trimming: 5 bases; J trimming: 12 bases; junction bases outside the gene matches: 12. CDR3 DNA sequence: TGTGCCAGCAGCCACTCCGGGACTAGCGGGGGTGTTAGGCAGTTCTTC. It encodes CASSHSGTSGGVRQFF.

This clonotype has only a few counts. The chain has TRBV6-5 and TRBJ1-5; 8 bases are a match to TRBD1. CDR1 MNHEY and CDR2 SVGAGI come from the germline V gene. V shed 6 bases, J shed 4 bases, and the junction held 11 bases outside the gene matches. The CDR3 loop spans 16 amino acids. The CDR3 region has the DNA TGTGCCAGCAGAAAATCCGGACAGGGTGAGAATCAGCCCCAGCATTTT. This codes for CASRKSGQGENQPQHF.

This clonotype turned up a few times. The rearrangement links TRBV7-9 to TRBJ2-5, with D possibly matching TRBD2 (5 bases). Per germline, CDR1 SEHNR and CDR2 FQNEAQ (reference sequence). Deletions cut 7 bases from V and 4 bases from J, with 16 bases between. This CDR3 is built from 14 residues. The CDR3 DNA follows: TGTGCCAGCACCCCACCGGGAAGCGGAGAGACCCAGTACTTC. It is translated as CASTPPGSGETQYF.

The chain carries TRBV4-3 and TRBJ2-5; D is undetermined. V was pared by 0 bases and J by 5 bases, with 13 bases between. The CDR3 is 15 amino acids. The germline gives CDR1 LGHNA, CDR2 YSLEER. The CDR3 nucleotides are TGCGCCAGCAGCCAAGAATATACGGGCAAGGAGACCCAGTACTTC. Its protein product is CASSQEYTGKETQYF.

The chain employs TRBV10-3 and TRBJ2-2, with no clear D. Germline values: CDR1 ENHRY, CDR2 SYGVKD. The germline V and J ends were trimmed by 4 bases and 1 base, with 4 bases remaining between them. The length of the CDR3 is 13 residues. CDR3 in amino acids: CAISGGNTGELFF. CDR3 DNA sequence: TGTGCCATCAGTGGGGGGAACACCGGGGAGCTGTTTTTT.

The V and J genes are TRBV20-1 and TRBJ2-1, with a possible D match to TRBD2 (7 bases). Trimming shortened V by 2 bases and J by 6 bases, and 17 bases separated the two germline ends. This CDR3 comprises 15 residues. Germline V gene lookup returns CDR1 DFQATT and CDR2 SNEGSKA (reference sequence). The CDR3 region has the DNA TGCAGTGCTAGAAGGGGGGGGGGCTTTGCCAATGAGCAGTTCTTC. It encodes CSARRGGGFANEQFF.

This clonotype was counted many times. This chain uses TRBV28 with TRBJ2-5; 7 bases line up with TRBD2. CDR1 is MDHEN and CDR2 is SYDVKM in the germline V gene. V shed 8 bases, J shed 4 bases, and the junction held 7 bases outside the gene matches. The CDR3 is 13 amino acids. Here the CDR3 DNA reads TGTGCCAGCCGCAGCGGGACTCCAGAGACCCAGTACTTC. It encodes CASRSGTPETQYF.

At least ten counts were recorded for this clonotype. The genes are TRBV6-6 and TRBJ2-2; 14 positions agree with TRBD2. Germline V lookup: CDR1 MNHNY, CDR2 SVGAGI (reference sequence). This CDR3 contains 16 residues. V was clipped by 6 bases and J by 6 bases; unmatched bases: 6. The CDR3 is CASRRGLAGGPGELFF. CDR3 DNA: TGTGCCAGCAGGCGAGGACTAGCGGGAGGACCCGGGGAGCTGTTTTTT.

The rearrangement joins TRBV11-2 to TRBJ2-5, with 7 bases lining up with TRBD1. This CDR3 has 17 amino acids. Trimming removed 5 bases from V and 5 bases from J; junction bases left unmatched: 17. Germline-derived CDR1 and CDR2 are SGHAT and FQNNGV. The CDR3 sequence is CASSLRTGVRARETQYF. The CDR3 DNA follows: TGTGCCAGCAGCCTCCGGACAGGCGTAAGGGCCCGGGAGACCCAGTACTTC.